These T cell receptor beta chains were read from a single sample in a study of CD8 T cells in ankylosing spondylitis. In TCRdb, the 5' RACE reads were re-called with MiXCR into one record per CDR3 protein. The table shows 200,000 to 300,000 distinct CDR3 sequences, with under 30% occurring only once. The sample consisted of blood, either unsorted or a sorted T cell fraction (not recorded which). These receptors were collected from a male donor with ankylosing spondylitis or in good health (not recorded which). CDR3s include the opening cysteine and the closing phenylalanine or tryptophan. Each record gives: V gene, CDR3 protein.

>TRBV20-1
CSAYLSTNTEAFF
>TRBV7-2
CASSLQGQTGELFF
>TRBV5-1
CASSLFRGGGGELFF
>TRBV20-1
CSARDPRQGSHNEQFF
>TRBV28
CASRTDRGNQPQHF
>TRBV12-3/TRBV12-4
CASTSFGQGGQTQYF
>TRBV20-1
CSARLQADGYTF
>TRBV12-3/TRBV12-4
CASSPGQVRSNQPQHF
>TRBV7-7
CASSQFSTGAGELFF
>TRBV20-1
CSATETGPRWPQHF
>TRBV5-1
CASSLQGGASGANVLTF
>TRBV28
CATLQDLDEQYF
>TRBV20-1
CSARQDRETQYF
>TRBV20-1
CSAQGPRSTDTQYF
>TRBV29-1
CSVEGRASGWGAYEQYF
>TRBV2
CASSAIKSGANVLTF
>TRBV20-1
CSASRGTGPPDTQYF
>TRBV5-5
CASSSTTSGVTKATQYF
>TRBV18
CASSPSDRAQGNTQYF
>TRBV20-1
CSARPGLVGYNEQFF
>TRBV5-1
CASSKGQLLYPSSGANVLTF
>TRBV20-1
CSATTDSGRSSYNEQFF
>TRBV6-1
CASSRRTADQPQHF
>TRBV12-3/TRBV12-4
CASSPTGGSQYF
>TRBV20-1
CSARDAVSSTDTQYF
>TRBV12-3/TRBV12-4
CASRLLGYYGYTF
>TRBV11-1
CASRRAGTGSSTDTQYF
>TRBV20-1
CSARVQGTLNSPLHF
>TRBV9
CASSVAGRGSYNEQFF
>TRBV12-3/TRBV12-4
CASSLGAKNIQYF
>TRBV7-2
CASSLGGRAGANVLTF
>TRBV28
CAAMLAGVTDTQYF
>TRBV5-5
CASSIMSGAADTQYF
>TRBV19
CASSPLAEGTDTQYF
>TRBV12-3/TRBV12-4
CASSLISGDSPLHF
>TRBV29-1
CSVRGFPQETQYF
>TRBV20-1
CSATPPRGWTKNIQYF
>TRBV6-1
CASREATGGGYEQYF
>TRBV29-1
CSIRDGGLSEQFF
>TRBV25-1
CASSGGRGVDEQYF
>TRBV13
CTISLRPLTGGNSYEQYF
>TRBV24-1
CATSEGTGVSYEQYF
>TRBV4-1
CASSQQEDSTDTQYF
>TRBV5-6
CASSAGLAGGYTGELFF
>TRBV19
CASSPGQGAIDTEAFF
>TRBV20-1
CSASGLAGLGSYNEQFF
>TRBV29-1
CSVTRRGATYEQYF
>TRBV20-1
CGKEKQGLNTQYF
>TRBV20-1
CSARNSGGANNEQFF
>TRBV6-1
CASTQTASSYEQYF
>TRBV6-2/TRBV6-3
CATALVEETQYF
>TRBV28
CASNSDLADTQYF